This entry describes one T cell receptor beta chain. Each participant's cohort was designated according to participant-reported clinical history. The protocol was immunoSEQ multiplex PCR, while the TCRdb copy is restricted to in-frame clones and leaves out a portion. Of roughly 140,000 clones listed, approximately 79% are singletons. These data come from a study of blood T cell repertoires in COVID-19. As for the study in general: Collection of acute and convalescent COVID-19 samples took place in the United States, Italy and Spain.

Germline assignment: CDR1 SGHTA and CDR2 FQGNSA. J gave up 10 bases and V 4 bases, and 11 bases lay outside the gene matches. The CDR3 spans 16 residues. This receptor was obtained from a man aged 45-60 years who had recovered from COVID-19. V gene TRBV7-2 combines with J gene TRBJ1-6, with 9 bases identical to TRBD1. Material: PBMCs or T cells enriched from blood (not recorded which). CDR3 amino acids: CASSSSAGTGPSPLHF. DNA of the CDR3: TGTGCCAGCAGCTCTTCTGCCGGGACAGGGCCCTCACCCCTCCACTTT.